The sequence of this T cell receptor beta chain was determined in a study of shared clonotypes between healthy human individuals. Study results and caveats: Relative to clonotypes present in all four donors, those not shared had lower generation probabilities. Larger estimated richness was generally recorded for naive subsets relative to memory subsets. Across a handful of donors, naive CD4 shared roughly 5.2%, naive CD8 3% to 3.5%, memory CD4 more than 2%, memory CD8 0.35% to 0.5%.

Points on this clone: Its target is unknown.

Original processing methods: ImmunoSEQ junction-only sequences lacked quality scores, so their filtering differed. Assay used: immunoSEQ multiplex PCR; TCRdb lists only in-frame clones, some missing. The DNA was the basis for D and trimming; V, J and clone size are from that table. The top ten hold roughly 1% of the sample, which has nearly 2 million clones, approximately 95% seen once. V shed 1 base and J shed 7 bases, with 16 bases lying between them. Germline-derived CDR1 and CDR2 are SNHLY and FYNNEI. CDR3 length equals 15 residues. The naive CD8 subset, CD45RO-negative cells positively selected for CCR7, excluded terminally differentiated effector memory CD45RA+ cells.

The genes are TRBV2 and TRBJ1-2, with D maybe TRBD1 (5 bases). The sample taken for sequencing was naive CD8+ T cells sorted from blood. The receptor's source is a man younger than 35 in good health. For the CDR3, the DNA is TGTGCCAGCAGTGAAGTGGTCGGGGGGGTCAGTGGCTACACCTTC. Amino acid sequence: CASSEVVGGVSGYTF.